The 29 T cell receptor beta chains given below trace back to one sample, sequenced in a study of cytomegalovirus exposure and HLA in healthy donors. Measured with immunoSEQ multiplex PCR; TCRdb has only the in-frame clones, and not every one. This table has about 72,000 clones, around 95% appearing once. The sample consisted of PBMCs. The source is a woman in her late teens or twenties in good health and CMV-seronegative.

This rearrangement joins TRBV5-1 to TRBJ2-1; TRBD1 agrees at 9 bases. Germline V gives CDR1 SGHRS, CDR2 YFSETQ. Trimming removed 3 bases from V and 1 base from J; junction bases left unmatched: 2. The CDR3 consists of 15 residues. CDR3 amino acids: CASSSGQGSYNEQFF. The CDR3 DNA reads TGCGCCAGCAGCTCAGGACAGGGGTCCTACAATGAGCAGTTCTTC.

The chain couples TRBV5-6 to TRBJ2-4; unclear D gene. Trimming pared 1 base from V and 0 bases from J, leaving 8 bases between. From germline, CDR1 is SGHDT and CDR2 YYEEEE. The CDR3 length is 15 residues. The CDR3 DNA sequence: TGTGCCAGCAGCTTGCGATCGGGAGCCAAAAACATTCAGTACTTC. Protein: CASSLRSGAKNIQYF.

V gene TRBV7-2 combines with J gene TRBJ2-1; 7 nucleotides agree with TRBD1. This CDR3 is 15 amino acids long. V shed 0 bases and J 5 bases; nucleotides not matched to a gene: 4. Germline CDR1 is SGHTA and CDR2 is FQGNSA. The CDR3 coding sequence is TGTGCCAGCAGCTTAGCAGGGGGCCGCAACAATGAGCAGTTCTTC. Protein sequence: CASSLAGGRNNEQFF.

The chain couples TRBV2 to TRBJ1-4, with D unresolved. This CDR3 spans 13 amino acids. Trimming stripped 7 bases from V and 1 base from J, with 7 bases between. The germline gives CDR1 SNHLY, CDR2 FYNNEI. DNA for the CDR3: TGTGCCAGCACGGGAGTAACTAATGAAAAACTGTTTTTT. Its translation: CASTGVTNEKLFF.

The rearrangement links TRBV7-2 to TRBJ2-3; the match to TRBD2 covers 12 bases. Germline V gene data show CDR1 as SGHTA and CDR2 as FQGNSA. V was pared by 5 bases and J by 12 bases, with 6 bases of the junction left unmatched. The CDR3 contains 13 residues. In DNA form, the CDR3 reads TGTGCCAGCAGCCCACGGACTAGCGGGGAACAGTATTTT. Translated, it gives CASSPRTSGEQYF.

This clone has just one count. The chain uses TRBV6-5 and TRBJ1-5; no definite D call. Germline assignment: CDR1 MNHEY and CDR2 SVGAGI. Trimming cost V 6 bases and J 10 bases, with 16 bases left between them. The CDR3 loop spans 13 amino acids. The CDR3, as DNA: TGTGCCAGCAGCGGACCGAGGGCAGTTCCCCAGCATTTT. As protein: CASSGPRAVPQHF.

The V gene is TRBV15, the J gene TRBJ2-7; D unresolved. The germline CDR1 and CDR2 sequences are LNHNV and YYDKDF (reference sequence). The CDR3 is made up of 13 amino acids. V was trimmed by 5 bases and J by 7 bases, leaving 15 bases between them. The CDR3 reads CATSSRGAREQYF. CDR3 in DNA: TGTGCCACCAGCTCCCGAGGAGCAAGGGAGCAGTACTTC.

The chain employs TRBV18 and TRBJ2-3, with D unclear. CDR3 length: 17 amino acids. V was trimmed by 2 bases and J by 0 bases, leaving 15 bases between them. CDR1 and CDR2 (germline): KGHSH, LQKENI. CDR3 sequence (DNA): TGTGCCAGCTCACCAATCCCTCCCACAGCTAGCACAGATACGCAGTATTTT. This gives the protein CASSPIPPTASTDTQYF.

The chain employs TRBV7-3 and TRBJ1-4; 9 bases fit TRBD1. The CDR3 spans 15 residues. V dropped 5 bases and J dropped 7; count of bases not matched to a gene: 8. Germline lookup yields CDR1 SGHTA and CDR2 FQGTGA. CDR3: CASSLGTGRSEKLFF. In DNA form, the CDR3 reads TGTGCCAGCAGCCTCGGGACAGGGAGGAGTGAAAAACTGTTTTTT.

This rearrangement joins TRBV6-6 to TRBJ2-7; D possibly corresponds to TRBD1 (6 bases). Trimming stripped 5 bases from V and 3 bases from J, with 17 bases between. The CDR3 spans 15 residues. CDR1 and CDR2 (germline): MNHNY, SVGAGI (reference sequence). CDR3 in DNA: TGTGCCAGCAGTCAAACAACTACAGGGATCTACGAGCAGTACTTC. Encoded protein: CASSQTTTGIYEQYF.

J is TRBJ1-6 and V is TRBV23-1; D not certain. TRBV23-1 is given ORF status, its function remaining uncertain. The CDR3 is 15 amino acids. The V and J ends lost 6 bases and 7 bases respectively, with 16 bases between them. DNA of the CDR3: TGCGCCAGCAGCCCCAGGAGGGCAGAAAATTCACCCCTCCACTTT. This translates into CASSPRRAENSPLHF.

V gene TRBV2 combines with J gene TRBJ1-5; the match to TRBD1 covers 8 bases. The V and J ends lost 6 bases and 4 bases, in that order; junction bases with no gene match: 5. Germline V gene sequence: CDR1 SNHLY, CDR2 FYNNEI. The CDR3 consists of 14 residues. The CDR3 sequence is CASSADRVNQPQHF. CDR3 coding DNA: TGTGCCAGCAGCGCGGACAGGGTTAATCAGCCCCAGCATTTT. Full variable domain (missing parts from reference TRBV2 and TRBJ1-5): EPEVTQTPSHQVTQMGQEVILRCVPISNHLYFYWYRQILGQKVEFLVSFYNNEISEKSEIFDDQFSVERPDGSNFTLKIRSTKLEDSAMYFCASSADRVNQPQHFGDGTRLSIL.

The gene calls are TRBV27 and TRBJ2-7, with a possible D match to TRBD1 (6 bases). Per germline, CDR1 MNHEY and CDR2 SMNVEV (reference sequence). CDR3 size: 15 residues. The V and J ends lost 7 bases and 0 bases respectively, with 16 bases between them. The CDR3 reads CASTQIRGTSYEQYF. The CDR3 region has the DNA TGTGCCAGCACCCAAATCAGGGGAACCTCCTACGAGCAGTACTTC.

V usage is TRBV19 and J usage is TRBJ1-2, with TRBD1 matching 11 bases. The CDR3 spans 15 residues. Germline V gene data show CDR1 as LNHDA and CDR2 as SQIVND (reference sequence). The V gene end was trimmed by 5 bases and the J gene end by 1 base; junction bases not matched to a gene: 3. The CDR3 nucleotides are TGTGCCAGTAGTCCCGGGACAGGGGGTAACTATGGCTACACCTTC. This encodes CASSPGTGGNYGYTF.

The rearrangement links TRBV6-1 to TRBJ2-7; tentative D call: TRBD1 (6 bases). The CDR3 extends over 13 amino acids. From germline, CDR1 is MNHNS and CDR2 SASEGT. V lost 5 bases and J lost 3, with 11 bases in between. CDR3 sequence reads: CASSRDTLYEQYF. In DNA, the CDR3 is TGTGCCAGCAGTAGGGACACCCTCTACGAGCAGTACTTC.

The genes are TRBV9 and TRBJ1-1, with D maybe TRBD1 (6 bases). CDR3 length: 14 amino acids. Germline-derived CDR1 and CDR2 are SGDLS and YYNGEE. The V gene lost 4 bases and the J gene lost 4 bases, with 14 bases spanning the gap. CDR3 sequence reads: CASSPSRGGTEAFF. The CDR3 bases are TGTGCCAGCAGCCCCTCGAGGGGGGGCACTGAAGCTTTCTTT. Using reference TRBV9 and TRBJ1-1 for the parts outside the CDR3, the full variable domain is DSGVTQTPKHLITATGQRVTLRCSPRSGDLSVYWYQQSLDQGLQFLIQYYNGEERAKGNILERFSAQQFPDLHSELNLSSLELGDSALYFCASSPSRGGTEAFFGQGTRLTVV.

The CDR3 spells CASSPGGLAIDTQYF. CDR3 nucleotide sequence: TGTGCCAGCTCACCCGGGGGACTAGCGATTGATACGCAGTATTTT. The V call is TRBV18, the J call TRBJ2-3, with 10 bases matching TRBD2. Losses at the gene ends were 3 bases for V and 6 bases for J; bases not matched to a gene: 6. The CDR3 sequence is 15 residues long. CDR1 KGHSH and CDR2 LQKENI come from the germline V gene.

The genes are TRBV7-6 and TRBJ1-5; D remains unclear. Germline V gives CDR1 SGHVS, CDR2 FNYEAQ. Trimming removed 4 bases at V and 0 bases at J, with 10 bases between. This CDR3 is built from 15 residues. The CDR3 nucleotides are TGTGCCAGCAGCTCCAACAGCCATAGCAATCAGCCCCAGCATTTT. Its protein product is CASSSNSHSNQPQHF.

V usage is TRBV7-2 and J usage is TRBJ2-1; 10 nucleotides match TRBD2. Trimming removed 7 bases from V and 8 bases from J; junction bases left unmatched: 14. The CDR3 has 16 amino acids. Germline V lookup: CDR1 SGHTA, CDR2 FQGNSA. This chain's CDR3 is CASIPLAGVGSDEQFF. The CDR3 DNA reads TGTGCCAGCATCCCTCTAGCGGGGGTTGGGAGTGATGAGCAGTTCTTC. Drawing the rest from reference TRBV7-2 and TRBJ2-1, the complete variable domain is GAGVSQSPSNKVTEKGKDVELRCDPISGHTALYWYRQSLGQGLEFLIYFQGNSAPDKSGLPSDRFSAERTGGSVSTLTIQRTQQEDSAVYLCASIPLAGVGSDEQFFGPGTRLTVL.

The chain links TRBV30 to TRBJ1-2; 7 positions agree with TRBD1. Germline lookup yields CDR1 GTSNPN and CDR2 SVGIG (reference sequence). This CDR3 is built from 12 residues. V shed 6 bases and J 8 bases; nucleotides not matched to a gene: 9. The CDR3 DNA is TGTGCCTGCCGACAGGGTCGGGGGGGCTACACCTTC. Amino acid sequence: CACRQGRGGYTF.

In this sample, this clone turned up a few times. The CDR3 loop is CASSLMRTGETQYF. CDR3 in DNA: TGTGCCAGCAGCTTAATGAGGACTGGAGAGACCCAGTACTTC. The J gene is TRBJ2-5, the V gene TRBV7-2; a possible D gene is TRBD2 (5 bases). The CDR3 spans 14 residues. Deletions cut 2 bases from V and 4 bases from J, with 11 bases between. Germline CDR1 SGHTA, CDR2 FQGNSA. The variable domain in full, completed from reference TRBV7-2 and TRBJ2-5, reads GAGVSQSPSNKVTEKGKDVELRCDPISGHTALYWYRQSLGQGLEFLIYFQGNSAPDKSGLPSDRFSAERTGGSVSTLTIQRTQQEDSAVYLCASSLMRTGETQYFGPGTRLLVL.

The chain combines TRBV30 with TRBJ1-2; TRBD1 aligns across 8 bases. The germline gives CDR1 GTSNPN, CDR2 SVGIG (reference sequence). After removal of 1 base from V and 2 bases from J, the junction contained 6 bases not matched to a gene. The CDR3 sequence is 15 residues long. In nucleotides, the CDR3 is TGTGCCTGGAGTGGGACAGGGAAGAGAAACTATGGCTACACCTTC. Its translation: CAWSGTGKRNYGYTF.

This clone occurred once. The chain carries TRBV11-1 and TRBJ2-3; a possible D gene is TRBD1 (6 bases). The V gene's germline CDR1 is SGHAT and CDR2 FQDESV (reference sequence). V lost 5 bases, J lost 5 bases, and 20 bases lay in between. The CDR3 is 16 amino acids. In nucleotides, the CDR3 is TGTGCCAGCAGCACCCAAAACAGGGTATTAGGAGATACGCAGTATTTT. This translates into CASSTQNRVLGDTQYF.

Here the CDR3 DNA reads TGTGCCAGTAGCACAGGGGGACTAGCGGGGTTAAGCTCCTACAATGAGCAGTTCTTC. Protein sequence: CASSTGGLAGLSSYNEQFF. The chain links TRBV19 to TRBJ2-1; 13 nucleotides match TRBD2. The CDR3 totals 19 residues. V gave up 6 bases and J gave up 0 bases; unmatched junction bases: 11. Germline values: CDR1 LNHDA, CDR2 SQIVND (reference sequence).

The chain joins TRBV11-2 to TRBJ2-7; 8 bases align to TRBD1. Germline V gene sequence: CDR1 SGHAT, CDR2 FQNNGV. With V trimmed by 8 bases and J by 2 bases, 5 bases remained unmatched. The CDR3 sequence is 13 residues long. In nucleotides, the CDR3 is TGTGCCAGCGGACAGGGCCAAACCTACGAGCAGTACTTC. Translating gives CASGQGQTYEQYF.

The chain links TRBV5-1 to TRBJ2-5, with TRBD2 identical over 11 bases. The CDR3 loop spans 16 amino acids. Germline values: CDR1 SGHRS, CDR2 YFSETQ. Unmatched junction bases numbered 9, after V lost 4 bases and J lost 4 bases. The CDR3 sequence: CASSLGTSGMLETQYF. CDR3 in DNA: TGCGCCAGCAGCCTCGGGACTAGCGGAATGTTAGAGACCCAGTACTTC.

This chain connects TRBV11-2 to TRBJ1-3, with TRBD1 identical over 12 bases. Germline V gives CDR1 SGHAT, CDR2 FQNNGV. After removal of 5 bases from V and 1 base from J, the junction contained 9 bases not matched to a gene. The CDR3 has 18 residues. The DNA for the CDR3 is TGTGCCAGCAGCCCCCCGGGACAGGGGGCTGTTTCTGGAAACACCATATATTTT. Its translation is CASSPPGQGAVSGNTIYF. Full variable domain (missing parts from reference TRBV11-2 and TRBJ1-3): EAGVAQSPRYKIIEKRQSVAFWCNPISGHATLYWYQQILGQGPKLLIQFQNNGVVDDSQLPKDRFSAERLKGVDSTLKIQPAKLEDSAVYLCASSPPGQGAVSGNTIYFGEGSWLTVV.

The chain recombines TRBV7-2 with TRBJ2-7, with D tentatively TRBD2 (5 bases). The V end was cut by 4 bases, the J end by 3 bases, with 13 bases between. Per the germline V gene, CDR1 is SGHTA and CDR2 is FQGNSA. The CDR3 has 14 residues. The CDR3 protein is CASSSRGGGYEQYF. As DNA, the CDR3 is TGTGCCAGCAGCTCCCGAGGAGGAGGCTACGAGCAGTACTTC.

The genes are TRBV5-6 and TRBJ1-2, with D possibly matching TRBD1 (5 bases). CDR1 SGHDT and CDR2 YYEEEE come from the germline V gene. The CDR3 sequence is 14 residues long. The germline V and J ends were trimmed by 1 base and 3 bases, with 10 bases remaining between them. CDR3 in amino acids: CASSLSGGDYGYTF. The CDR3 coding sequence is TGTGCCAGCAGCTTGAGTGGGGGGGACTATGGCTACACCTTC.